A selection of T cell receptor beta chains follows, all from one sample in a study of blood T cell repertoires in COVID-19. The method was immunoSEQ multiplex PCR; TCRdb's version includes in-frame clones alone and lacks a portion of them. The repertoire holds around 99,000 clones, with more than 70% as singletons. The sample comprised peripheral blood. Every receptor here comes from a man in his forties or fifties with active or convalescent COVID-19. The CDR3 runs from the conserved cysteine through the conserved F or W. Each record gives: J gene, clone size, V gene, D gene, CDR3 DNA, CDR3 protein. D genes are given only for firm matches. Size values are once, few and many counts, or a class for expanded clones, and some rows have none.

TRBJ1-1 | . | TRBV5-6 | . | TGTGCCAGCAGCGCCCGGTTGAACACTGAAGCTTTCTTT | CASSARLNTEAFF
TRBJ2-4 | . | TRBV6-6 | TRBD1 | TGTGCCAGCAGTCCCCGGACAGGGTTGGTGCGAAGAGCCAAAAACATTCAGTACTTC | CASSPRTGLVRRAKNIQYF
TRBJ2-3 | . | TRBV14 | TRBD2 | TGTGCCAGCAGCCAATACACGACTAGCGGCCAGAGGGATACGCAGTATTTT | CASSQYTTSGQRDTQYF
TRBJ2-7 | few | TRBV27 | TRBD2 | TGTGCCAGCAGTTTATCTAGCGGGGGGGCCTACGAGCAGTACTTC | CASSLSSGGAYEQYF
TRBJ2-1 | . | TRBV11-2 | . | TGTGCCAGCAGCTTAGCCCCTTTATCGGGGGCCTACAATGAGCAGTTCTTC | CASSLAPLSGAYNEQFF
TRBJ1-4 | few | TRBV5-1 | . | TGCGCCAGCAGCTCTCTAGGGGTATCTAATGAAAAACTGTTTTTT | CASSSLGVSNEKLFF
TRBJ2-7 | . | TRBV4-1 | TRBD2 | TGCGCCAGCAGCCAACCTCCGGGACTAGCCTACGAGCAGTACTTC | CASSQPPGLAYEQYF
TRBJ1-1 | . | TRBV2 | TRBD1 | TGTGCCAGCAGTGCACAGGGGGGGAACACTGAAGCTTTCTTT | CASSAQGGNTEAFF
TRBJ1-2 | . | TRBV5-6 | TRBD1 | TGTGCCAGCAGCTTCGTGGACAGGAACAACTATGGCTACACCTTC | CASSFVDRNNYGYTF
TRBJ1-1 | . | TRBV5-1 | . | TGCGCCCGCAGCGCCGGGTTGGGGGGAGACACTGAAGCTTTCTTT | CARSAGLGGDTEAFF
TRBJ2-5 | . | TRBV5-8 | . | TGTGCCAGCAGCTTACAGGGTCTCCCCCAAGAGACCCAGTACTTC | CASSLQGLPQETQYF
TRBJ1-6 | . | TRBV6-5 | . | TGTGCCACCCAAGGGGGAGAGGGTTCACCCCTCCACTTT | CATQGGEGSPLHF
TRBJ2-4 | . | TRBV7-2 | TRBD1 | TGTGCCAGCAGCGCGACAGGGGTGGCCAAAAACATTCAGTACTTC | CASSATGVAKNIQYF
TRBJ1-4 | . | TRBV19 | . | TGTGCCAGTAGTATAGCGGGGGGCCTCCGGATTGAAAAACTGTTTTTT | CASSIAGGLRIEKLFF
TRBJ1-1 | . | TRBV18 | . | TGTGCCAGCTCACTGGAGAGGAACACTGAAGCTTTCTTT | CASSLERNTEAFF
TRBJ2-3 | . | TRBV19 | TRBD1 | TGTGCCAGTAGTATAACCCTTCCGACAGGGGGTAGGGCAGATACGCAGTATTTT | CASSITLPTGGRADTQYF
TRBJ2-5 | . | TRBV5-4 | TRBD1 | TGTGCCAGCAGCACCAGGGAACAGGGGCCCGGGGAGACCCAGTACTTC | CASSTREQGPGETQYF
TRBJ1-6 | . | TRBV6-5 | TRBD1 | TGTGCCAGCAGGGACAGGGGCAGGGATAATTCACCCCTCCACTTT | CASRDRGRDNSPLHF
TRBJ2-1 | . | TRBV6-6 | . | TGTGCCAGCGAGACAGGAAGCTCCTACAATGAGCAGTTCTTC | CASETGSSYNEQFF
TRBJ1-4 | . | TRBV5-6 | TRBD1 | TGTGCCAGCAGCTACAGACAGGGGGCTTGGGAAAAACTGTTTTTT | CASSYRQGAWEKLFF
TRBJ2-7 | . | TRBV6-6 | . | TGTGCCAGCAGTATACCCGGACAGCAACACTCCTACGAGCAGTACTTC | CASSIPGQQHSYEQYF
TRBJ2-3 | . | TRBV20-1 | . | TGCAGTGCTAGACCCCAAGATACGCAGTATTTT | CSARPQDTQYF
TRBJ2-6 | . | TRBV28 | . | TGTGCCAGCAGTTCATGGACAGACTCTGGGGCCAACGTCCTGACTTTC | CASSSWTDSGANVLTF
TRBJ2-2 | few | TRBV28 | TRBD2 | TGTGCCAGCAGTTCCCCCCGGACTAGCGTGGGCACCGGGGAGCTGTTTTTT | CASSSPRTSVGTGELFF
TRBJ1-5 | . | TRBV28 | TRBD1 | TGTGCCAGCAGTTTACTATACAGGGGGCGCTTTTTAAGCAATCAGCCCCAGCATTTT | CASSLLYRGRFLSNQPQHF
TRBJ2-4 | few | TRBV9 | TRBD1 | TGTGCCAGCAGCGCACCGACAGGGAAAAACATTCAGTACTTC | CASSAPTGKNIQYF
TRBJ2-1 | . | TRBV21-1 | . | TGTGCCAGCATGGGGACAGGGGGCGGTAGAAAGGACCCCTACAATGAGCAGTTCTTC | CASMGTGGGRKDPYNEQFF